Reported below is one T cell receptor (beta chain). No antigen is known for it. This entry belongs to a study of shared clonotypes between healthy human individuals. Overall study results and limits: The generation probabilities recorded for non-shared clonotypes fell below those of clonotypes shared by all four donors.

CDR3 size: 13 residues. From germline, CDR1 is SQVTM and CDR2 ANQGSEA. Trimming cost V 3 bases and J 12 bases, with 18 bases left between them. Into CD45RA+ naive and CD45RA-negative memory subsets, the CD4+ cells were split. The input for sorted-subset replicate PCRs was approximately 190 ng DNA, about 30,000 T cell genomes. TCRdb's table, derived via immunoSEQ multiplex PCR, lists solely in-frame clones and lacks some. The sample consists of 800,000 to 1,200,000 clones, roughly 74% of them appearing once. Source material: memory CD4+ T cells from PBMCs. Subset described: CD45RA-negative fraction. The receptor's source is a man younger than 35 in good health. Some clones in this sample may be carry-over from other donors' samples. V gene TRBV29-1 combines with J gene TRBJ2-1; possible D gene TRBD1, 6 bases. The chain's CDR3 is CSVDRGSSSVQFF. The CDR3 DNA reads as TGCAGCGTTGACAGGGGTAGTTCGAGTGTGCAGTTCTTC.